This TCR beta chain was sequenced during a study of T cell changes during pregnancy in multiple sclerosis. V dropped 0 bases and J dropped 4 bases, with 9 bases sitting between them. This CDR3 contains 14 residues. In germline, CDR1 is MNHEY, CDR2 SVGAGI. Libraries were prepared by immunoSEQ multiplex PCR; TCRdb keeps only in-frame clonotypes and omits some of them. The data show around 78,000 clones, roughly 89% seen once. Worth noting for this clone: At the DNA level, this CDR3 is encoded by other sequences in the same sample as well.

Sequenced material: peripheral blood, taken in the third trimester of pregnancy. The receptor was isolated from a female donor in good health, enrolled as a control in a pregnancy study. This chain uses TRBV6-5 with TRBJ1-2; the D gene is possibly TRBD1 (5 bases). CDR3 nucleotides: TGTGCCAGCAGTTACTCGCGGGGCGGCTATGGCTACACCTTC. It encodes CASSYSRGGYGYTF.